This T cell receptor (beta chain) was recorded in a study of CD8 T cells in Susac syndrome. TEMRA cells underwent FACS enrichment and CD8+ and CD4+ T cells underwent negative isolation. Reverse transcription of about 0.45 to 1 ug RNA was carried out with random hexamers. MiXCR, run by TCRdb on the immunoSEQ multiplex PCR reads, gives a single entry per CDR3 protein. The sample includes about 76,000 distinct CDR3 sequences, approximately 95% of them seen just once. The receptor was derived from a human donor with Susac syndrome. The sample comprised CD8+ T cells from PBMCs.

The CDR3 DNA follows: TGTGCCAGCTCACCACGGACGGGAGGTTCCTACGAGCAGTACTTC. As protein: CASSPRTGGSYEQYF. The chain links TRBV18 to TRBJ2-7; 7 bases fit TRBD2. The germline CDR1 and CDR2 sequences are KGHSH and LQKENI. The CDR3 spans 15 residues. Trimming took 1 base from V and 1 from J; bases not matched to a gene: 4. The full variable domain, with the rest looked up from reference TRBV18 and TRBJ2-7, is NAGVMQNPRHLVRRRGQEARLRCSPMKGHSHVYWYRQLPEEGLKFMVYLQKENIIDESGMPKERFSAEFPKEGPSILRIQQVVRGDSAAYFCASSPRTGGSYEQYFGPGTRLTVT.